Sequencing of this T cell receptor (beta chain) was carried out in a study of shared clonotypes between healthy human individuals (dated by TCRdb to 2020 to 2022). Background on the whole study: Three men and a couple of women, aged 18 to 49 years, made up the cohort. To increase sequencing depth and limit assay-specific biases, different laboratories used diverse techniques to prepare libraries and sequence TCR repertoires. Between about 0.85 and 9.5 billion PBMCs per donor were obtained by leukapheresis. The study deeply sequenced blood TCR repertoires of 5 or 6 healthy adults to estimate repertoire size and the extent of clonotype sharing between individuals. For each donor, CD4 naive and CD4 memory were each given three plates, CD8 naive was given two plates, and CD8 memory was given one plate. General findings and caveats noted by the study authors: Because the study included a small number of donors, the genetic and exposure-history diversity represented was limited. Compared with non-shared clonotypes, clonotypes shared by all four sorted-subset donors had higher generation probabilities. Approximately 4.8% of naive CD4, 3.5% of naive CD8, 2.3% of memory CD4, and over 0.35% of memory CD8 clonotypes were shared across several donors. Sampling was restricted to blood, and TCR repertoires in tissue are likely to differ from TCR repertoires in blood. Even with the large sequencing depth, rarefaction of the sorted-subset datasets indicated that sequencing was incomplete. Pairwise subsampling indicated that sequencing depth was expected to affect the degree of clonotype sharing among donors. Naive subsets generally had larger estimated clonotype richness than memory subsets.

The germline V gene supplies CDR1 MDHEN and CDR2 SYDVKM. The germline V end is reduced by 6 bases and the J end by 1 base; junction bases left unmatched: 8. The CDR3 holds 17 amino acids from the cysteine to the phenylalanine. The entry retains the CDR3 DNA only, 51 bases that are in frame from base 1. CD8 naive samples were obtained by positive selection for CCR7 among CD45RO-negative cells, yielding a CD45RA+CCR7+ population from which TemRA cells were excluded. The donors were healthy, HIV-negative adults with no recently reported acute infections or vaccinations. Only Caucasian adults living in Nashville, Tennessee, USA were represented among the donors. Blood was collected by leukapheresis, and PBMCs were isolated by Ficoll-Histopaque density gradient centrifugation and then cryopreserved in liquid nitrogen vapor phase. Purity and quantity of every magnetically sorted T cell population were checked by analytical flow cytometry. Genomic DNA was isolated from each sorted fraction and quantified by UV absorbance on a Nanodrop 2000c.

TCR CDR3 regions were amplified from genomic DNA by multiplex PCR using the deep immunoSEQ assay. Extracted genomic DNA from each cell subset was spread evenly across all wells of several immunoSEQ 96-well plates, with each plate serving as a replicate. For sorted subsets, each replicate PCR was loaded with 200 ng genomic DNA, equivalent to 30,000 or so T cell genomes. The purified libraries were quantified using a Qubit 3.0 fluorometer, sized with a Bioanalyzer 2100, and then quantified again using the KAPA Library Quantification kit. Every immunoSEQ 96-well plate was sequenced on a dedicated single-read 150-cycle Illumina NextSeq 550 flow cell. In the source study's methods: Because the immunoSEQ output held only junctional sequences and lacked quality scores, the filtering could not match the filtering applied to full-length reads. Sequences were annotated with PyIR, a Python wrapper for IgBLAST v1.9, using IMGT germline references to assign V/J genes and CDR3. Reads with weak V/J assignments (E-value above 1e-6), missing CDR3, stop codons, out-of-frame junctions, or ambiguous translated residues were removed. V3J clonotypes were defined as sequences sharing the same inferred V gene, J gene, and CDR3 amino acid sequence. Percentage overlap between repertoires was calculated by dividing the number of shared unique clonotypes by the size of the smaller repertoire. Richness of each repertoire was evaluated using RTK rarefaction, the Chao1 estimator, and Recon v2.1 estimates of unobserved clonotypes. Generation probabilities for all TCRbeta clonotypes obtained by the gDNA method from a few donors were computed using OLGA. TCRdb obtained this table from immuneACCESS and retained in-frame rearrangements with V and J assigned. These tables miss some clones; where compared with another copy, unresolved V genes account for less than half of the shortfall, and the remainder is unexplained. V and J calls and clone size follow that table, whereas D and trimming were derived from the DNA. This sample is represented by more than 500,000 clones; approximately 95% of them were singletons. The ten largest make up about 0.11% of the sample.

For this clone: The antigen it binds to is not known. Within one base of it there is no much larger clone, and no base qualities were kept.

This chain is built from TRBV28 and TRBJ2-5, and 13 junction bases match TRBD2. Input material: naive CD8+ T cells sorted from blood. In the paper's terms, the cell subset or site label means: CD45RA+CCR7+. The TCR sequence derives from a woman in her 30s in good health. The CDR3 reads CASSRGLAGAPQETQYF. The DNA is as follows: TGTGCCAGCAGCCGTGGACTAGCGGGAGCTCCCCAAGAGACCCAGTACTTC.